This T cell receptor (beta chain) was found in a study of T cell changes during pregnancy in multiple sclerosis. Per the germline V gene, CDR1 is LGHNA and CDR2 is YSLEER. V shed 4 bases and J 4 bases; nucleotides not matched to a gene: 8. CDR3 length equals 15 residues. Using immunoSEQ multiplex PCR, the repertoire was profiled, and TCRdb retains in-frame clones only, with some absent. The sample lists roughly 48,000 clones, 88% seen once, with less than 1.5% in the top ten. The clonotype comes from a female donor with multiple sclerosis, enrolled in a pregnancy study. This chain uses TRBV4-3 with TRBJ2-5; the match to TRBD1 covers 8 bases. The sample consisted of CD4+ T cells from peripheral blood mononuclear cells, taken in the second trimester of pregnancy. Here the CDR3 DNA reads TGCGCCAGCAGCCGAACCCAGGACAGGGCAGAGACCCAGTACTTC. It yields the protein CASSRTQDRAETQYF.